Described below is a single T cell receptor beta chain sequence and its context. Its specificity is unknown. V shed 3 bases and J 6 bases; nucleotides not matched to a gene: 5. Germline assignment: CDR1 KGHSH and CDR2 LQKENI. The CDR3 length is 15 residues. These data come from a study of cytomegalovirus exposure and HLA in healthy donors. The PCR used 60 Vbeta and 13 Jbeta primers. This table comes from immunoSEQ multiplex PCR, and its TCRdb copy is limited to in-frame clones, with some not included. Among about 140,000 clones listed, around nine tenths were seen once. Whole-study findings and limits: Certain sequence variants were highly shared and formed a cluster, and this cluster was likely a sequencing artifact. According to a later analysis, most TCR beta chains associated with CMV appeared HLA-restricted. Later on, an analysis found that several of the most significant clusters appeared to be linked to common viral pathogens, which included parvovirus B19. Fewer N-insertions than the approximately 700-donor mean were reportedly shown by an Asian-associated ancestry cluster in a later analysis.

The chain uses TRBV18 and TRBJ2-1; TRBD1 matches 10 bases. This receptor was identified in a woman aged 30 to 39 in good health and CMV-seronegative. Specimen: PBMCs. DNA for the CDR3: TGTGCCAGCTCACCCGGGACAGGGGCGGGCAATGAGCAGTTCTTC. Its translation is CASSPGTGAGNEQFF.